Listed here are 12 T cell receptor beta chains from one sample, sequenced in a study of CD8 T cells in Susac syndrome. Random hexamers primed reverse transcription of about 0.45 to 1 ug RNA. TCRdb processed the immunoSEQ multiplex PCR reads anew with MiXCR; each CDR3 protein has one entry. Of more than 150,000 distinct CDR3 sequences detected, approximately 96% appear once; the ten largest clones hold approximately 0.089%. Sequencing was performed on CD4+ T cells from PBMCs. The receptors derive from a human donor with Susac syndrome.

The V and J genes are TRBV20-1 and TRBJ2-1, with 7 bases that match TRBD2. Germline V lookup: CDR1 DFQATT, CDR2 SNEGSKA (reference sequence). The CDR3 has 16 residues. The J segment lost 4 bases and the V segment lost 0 bases, leaving 9 bases of the junction unmatched. The CDR3 loop is CSARDRGTKGYNEQFF. CDR3 in DNA: TGCAGTGCTAGAGATCGCGGGACTAAGGGTTACAATGAGCAGTTCTTC.

The chain is built from TRBV19 and TRBJ2-5; no clear D gene. V dropped 1 base and J dropped 1 base, with 7 bases sitting between them. Per the germline V gene, CDR1 is LNHDA and CDR2 is SQIVND (reference sequence). The CDR3 extends over 14 amino acids. CDR3 loop: CASSIGSGQETQYF. In nucleotides, the CDR3 is TGTGCCAGTAGTATAGGGTCCGGCCAAGAGACCCAGTACTTC. Complete variable domain (other parts from reference TRBV19 and TRBJ2-5): DGGITQSPKYLFRKEGQNVTLSCEQNLNHDAMYWYRQDPGQGLRLIYYSQIVNDFQKGDIAEGYSVSREKKESFPLTVTSAQKNPTAFYLCASSIGSGQETQYFGPGTRLLVL.

The chain recombines TRBV20-1 with TRBJ1-2; D gene unclear. The V end lost 6 bases, the J end lost 2 bases, and 13 bases lay between the germline ends. Per germline, CDR1 DFQATT and CDR2 SNEGSKA (reference sequence). The CDR3 is made up of 13 amino acids. The DNA for the CDR3 is TGCAGTGCCAGGCCGGGCAGGAACTATGGCTACACCTTC. Protein product: CSARPGRNYGYTF.

This clonotype was recorded only once. The CDR3 loop is CASSQTPPRDYGYTF. The CDR3 DNA sequence: TGTGCCAGCAGCCAAACCCCCCCCAGGGACTATGGCTACACCTTC. The rearrangement uses TRBV3-1 and TRBJ1-2, with D possibly being TRBD1 (5 bases). V was pared by 2 bases and J by 3 bases, with 13 bases between. From germline, CDR1 is LGHDT and CDR2 YNNKEL (reference sequence). The CDR3 runs 15 residues.

This clonotype was seen once. This chain joins TRBV2 and TRBJ1-2; 9 positions match TRBD1. The V and J ends lost 6 bases and 2 bases, in that order; junction bases with no gene match: 4. This CDR3 has 14 amino acids. Per the germline V gene, CDR1 is SNHLY and CDR2 is FYNNEI. CDR3 nucleotide sequence: TGTGCCAGCAGGGCTGGACAGGGGAACTATGGCTACACCTTC. It yields the protein CASRAGQGNYGYTF. Full variable domain (rest looked up from reference TRBV2 and TRBJ1-2): EPEVTQTPSHQVTQMGQEVILRCVPISNHLYFYWYRQILGQKVEFLVSFYNNEISEKSEIFDDQFSVERPDGSNFTLKIRSTKLEDSAMYFCASRAGQGNYGYTFGSGTRLTVV.

This chain connects TRBV5-1 to TRBJ2-5; 10 bases agree with TRBD1. The CDR3 extends over 16 amino acids. Germline V gives CDR1 SGHRS, CDR2 YFSETQ. The ends lost 4 bases at V and 0 bases at J; junction bases unmatched: 6. The CDR3 coding sequence is TGCGCCAGCAGCGTCGAAGGACAGGGGGACCAAGAGACCCAGTACTTC. This sequence encodes CASSVEGQGDQETQYF.

This chain uses TRBV19 with TRBJ2-1; 7 positions agree with TRBD2. CDR3 length: 14 residues. Germline V gene sequence: CDR1 LNHDA, CDR2 SQIVND (reference sequence). V lost 5 bases and J lost 4; bases outside the gene matches: 5. CDR3 nucleotides: TGTGCCAGTAGTGTGGGACTAAATTACAATGAGCAGTTCTTC. This sequence encodes CASSVGLNYNEQFF.

V usage is TRBV29-1 and J usage is TRBJ2-3; no definite D call. The length of the CDR3 is 13 residues. Trimming stripped 3 bases from V and 5 bases from J, with 12 bases between. Germline V CDR1 and CDR2: SQVTM, ANQGSEA. This CDR3 reads CSVDWGWGDTQYF. The CDR3 DNA reads as TGCAGCGTTGATTGGGGATGGGGAGATACGCAGTATTTT.

The gene calls are TRBV19 and TRBJ1-2; no definite D call. The CDR3 contains 15 residues. Trimming pared 3 bases from V and 0 bases from J, leaving 11 bases between. Germline V gives CDR1 LNHDA, CDR2 SQIVND (reference sequence). CDR3 sequence: CASSIVQVPNYGYTF. The CDR3 DNA is TGTGCCAGTAGTATCGTCCAGGTCCCTAACTATGGCTACACCTTC.

V gene TRBV5-4 combines with J gene TRBJ2-6, with D uncertain. Between the trimmed V and J ends, which lost 4 bases and 2 bases, there was a span of 10 bases. The CDR3 totals 15 residues. Germline V lookup: CDR1 SGHNT, CDR2 YYREEE (reference sequence). For the CDR3, the DNA is TGTGCCAGCAGCATTCCGGGTCCTGGGGCCAACGTCCTGACTTTC. Protein: CASSIPGPGANVLTF.

This sequence joins TRBV28 and TRBJ2-1; D gene unclear. Per the germline V gene, CDR1 is MDHEN and CDR2 is SYDVKM. CDR3 size: 17 residues. The V gene lost 2 bases and the J gene lost 1 base, with 15 bases spanning the gap. The CDR3 sequence is CASSLDPLEASYNEQFF. The CDR3 bases are TGTGCCAGCAGTTTAGACCCGCTGGAAGCATCCTACAATGAGCAGTTCTTC.

The chain combines TRBV11-2 with TRBJ2-1; D remains unclear. From germline, CDR1 is SGHAT and CDR2 FQNNGV. Between the trimmed V and J ends, which lost 1 base and 9 bases, there was a span of 13 bases. There are 14 residues in the CDR3. The CDR3, as DNA: TGTGCCAGCAGCTTAGCACACTGGCCTGGTGAGCAGTTCTTC. It translates to CASSLAHWPGEQFF. Complete variable domain (other parts from reference TRBV11-2 and TRBJ2-1): EAGVAQSPRYKIIEKRQSVAFWCNPISGHATLYWYQQILGQGPKLLIQFQNNGVVDDSQLPKDRFSAERLKGVDSTLKIQPAKLEDSAVYLCASSLAHWPGEQFFGPGTRLTVL.